The 21 T cell receptor beta chains below all came from one sample that was sequenced in a study of blood T cell repertoires in COVID-19. Here immunoSEQ multiplex PCR was the method, and the copy in TCRdb shows in-frame clones only, minus some. Of under 200,000 clones detected, approximately 90% appear once; the ten largest clones hold around a fifth. The sample taken for sequencing was peripheral blood. These receptors came from a man in his sixties with active or convalescent COVID-19.

The sample holds one count of this clone. This may be a read error: a much more frequent sequence differs by one nucleotide. The chain links TRBV5-5 to TRBJ1-1; weak D call: TRBD1 (6 bases). The V and J ends lost 2 bases and 1 base respectively, with 6 bases between them. The CDR3 contains 13 residues. Germline CDR1 reads SGHKS; CDR2 reads YYEKEE (reference sequence). The DNA for the CDR3 is TGTGCCAGCAGCTTACAGGGGAACACTGAAGCTTTCTTT. Translating it yields CASSLQGNTEAFF.

This clone was seen repeatedly, ten times or more. The chain carries TRBV30 and TRBJ2-7; 11 bases agree with TRBD1. Unmatched junction bases numbered 8, after V lost 7 bases and J lost 6 bases. The length of the CDR3 is 13 residues. Germline assignment: CDR1 GTSNPN and CDR2 SVGIG (reference sequence). The CDR3 is CALPGQGVCEQYF. CDR3 nucleotide sequence: TGTGCCTTGCCGGGACAGGGGGTCTGCGAGCAGTACTTC. The complete variable domain, with remaining parts taken from reference TRBV30 and TRBJ2-7, reads SQTIHQWPATLVQPVGSPLSLECTVEGTSNPNLYWYRQAAGRGLQLLFYSVGIGQISSEVPQNLSASRPQDRQFILSSKKLLLSDSGFYLCALPGQGVCEQYFGPGTRLTVT.

The V gene is TRBV19, the J gene TRBJ2-3; TRBD1 matches at 10 bases. Looked up from germline, CDR1 is LNHDA and CDR2 is SQIVND (reference sequence). With 8 bases clipped from V and 9 bases from J, the junction kept 8 bases outside the gene matches. This CDR3 region has 13 residues. CDR3 coding DNA: TGTGCCAGTCAGACAGGGGGCGCGGGGACGCAGTATTTT. It is translated as CASQTGGAGTQYF. Drawing the rest from reference TRBV19 and TRBJ2-3, the complete variable domain is DGGITQSPKYLFRKEGQNVTLSCEQNLNHDAMYWYRQDPGQGLRLIYYSQIVNDFQKGDIAEGYSVSREKKESFPLTVTSAQKNPTAFYLCASQTGGAGTQYFGPGTRLTVL.

The chain's CDR3 is CASSPGAHGYTF. DNA for the CDR3: TGTGCCAGTAGTCCGGGAGCCCATGGCTACACCTTC. The V gene is TRBV19, the J gene TRBJ1-2; D gene ambiguous. The V gene lost 5 bases and the J gene lost 6 bases, with 10 bases spanning the gap. Germline V lookup: CDR1 LNHDA, CDR2 SQIVND (reference sequence). The CDR3 has 12 residues.

This chain joins TRBV5-1 and TRBJ2-5, with 8 bases that match TRBD1. Germline CDR1 reads SGHRS; CDR2 reads YFSETQ. The CDR3 is made up of 14 amino acids. V lost 7 bases, J lost 2 bases, and 7 bases stayed unmatched. The CDR3 loop reads CASSWDRSQETQYF. The CDR3 DNA sequence: TGCGCCAGCTCGTGGGACAGGAGTCAAGAGACCCAGTACTTC.

The genes are TRBV19 and TRBJ1-4; tentatively, D is TRBD1 (6 bases). In germline, CDR1 is LNHDA, CDR2 SQIVND (reference sequence). The CDR3 extends over 15 amino acids. Trimming left V 5 bases short and J 8 bases short, with 18 bases between. The CDR3 bases are TGTGCCAGTAGTTTTCCGACAGGAGGCAAGGAAAAACTGTTTTTT. This sequence encodes CASSFPTGGKEKLFF.

About this clone itself: Other DNA sequences in this specimen translate into the identical CDR3. The chain is built from TRBV7-9 and TRBJ1-1, with TRBD1 as a possible D gene (5 bases). The CDR3 is 13 amino acids. Germline CDR1 is SEHNR and CDR2 is FQNEAQ (reference sequence). Trimming stripped 5 bases from V and 1 base from J, with 8 bases between. The DNA for the CDR3 is TGTGCCAGCAGCCCAACAGGGAACACTGAAGCTTTCTTT. Translating gives CASSPTGNTEAFF. The whole variable domain, filled in from reference TRBV7-9 and TRBJ1-1, reads DTGVSQNPRHKITKRGQNVTFRCDPISEHNRLYWYRQTLGQGPEFLTYFQNEAQLEKSRLLSDRFSAERPKGSFSTLEIQRTEQGDSAMYLCASSPTGNTEAFFGQGTRLTVV.

This rearrangement joins TRBV2 to TRBJ1-4; 9 bases are shared with TRBD1. The V gene end was trimmed by 1 base and the J gene end by 8 bases; junction bases not matched to a gene: 5. CDR1 is SNHLY, CDR2 FYNNEI, per germline. The CDR3 length is 15 residues. CDR3 sequence (DNA): TGTGCCAGCAGTGAAGAAGGGACAGGGCGCGAAAAACTGTTTTTT. Translating gives CASSEEGTGREKLFF.

This chain joins TRBV24-1 and TRBJ2-5; the D gene is possibly TRBD2 (5 bases). The CDR3 sequence is 17 residues long. With 12 bases removed from V and 3 bases from J, the gap between germline ends came to 28 bases. Germline CDR1 and CDR2: KGHDR and SFDVKD. CDR3 nucleotides: TGTGCCCGATTTTTACCCGGGGTTTTTGGTCCGAAAGAGACCCAGTACTTC. This gives the protein CARFLPGVFGPKETQYF.

The chain is built from TRBV6-1 and TRBJ2-7; no clear D. V was pared by 3 bases and J by 3 bases, with 6 bases between. The CDR3 contains 12 residues. Germline assignment: CDR1 MNHNS and CDR2 SASEGT. The CDR3 sequence: CASSESNYEQYF. CDR3 bases: TGTGCCAGCAGTGAGTCTAACTACGAGCAGTACTTC.

The chain joins TRBV30 to TRBJ2-2; TRBD1 matches 7 bases. CDR1 GTSNPN and CDR2 SVGIG come from the germline V gene (reference sequence). The J segment lost 1 base and the V segment lost 4 bases, leaving 3 bases of the junction unmatched. CDR3 length: 14 amino acids. DNA of the CDR3: TGTGCCTGGACCGGGACAGTGAACACCGGGGAGCTGTTTTTT. This sequence encodes CAWTGTVNTGELFF. Full variable domain (missing parts from reference TRBV30 and TRBJ2-2): SQTIHQWPATLVQPVGSPLSLECTVEGTSNPNLYWYRQAAGRGLQLLFYSVGIGQISSEVPQNLSASRPQDRQFILSSKKLLLSDSGFYLCAWTGTVNTGELFFGEGSRLTVL.

The chain links TRBV18 to TRBJ2-3, with 7 bases that match TRBD1. The CDR3 consists of 14 residues. In germline, CDR1 is KGHSH, CDR2 LQKENI. V dropped 1 base and J dropped 6; count of bases not matched to a gene: 4. The chain's CDR3 is CASSPQGARDTQYF. In nucleotides, the CDR3 is TGTGCCAGCTCACCACAGGGGGCTCGTGATACGCAGTATTTT.

The V call is TRBV5-5, the J call TRBJ2-2; D gene ambiguous. The germline V gene has CDR1 SGHKS and CDR2 YYEKEE (reference sequence). The CDR3 length is 14 residues. The V gene lost 4 bases and the J gene lost 1 base, with 8 bases spanning the gap. CDR3: CASSPRLNTGELFF. CDR3 coding DNA: TGTGCCAGCAGCCCGCGGTTGAACACCGGGGAGCTGTTTTTT.

The gene calls are TRBV2 and TRBJ2-5, with 8 bases matching TRBD1. This CDR3 is built from 18 residues. In germline, CDR1 is SNHLY, CDR2 FYNNEI. The V gene end was trimmed by 0 bases and the J gene end by 2 bases; junction bases not matched to a gene: 11. In nucleotides, the CDR3 is TGTGCCAGCAGTGAAGCGCTAAATAACAACAGGGGGCAAGAGACCCAGTACTTC. Its translation is CASSEALNNNRGQETQYF. The entire variable domain, with the rest obtained from reference TRBV2 and TRBJ2-5, is as follows: EPEVTQTPSHQVTQMGQEVILRCVPISNHLYFYWYRQILGQKVEFLVSFYNNEISEKSEIFDDQFSVERPDGSNFTLKIRSTKLEDSAMYFCASSEALNNNRGQETQYFGPGTRLLVL.

The chain joins TRBV9 to TRBJ2-7; TRBD1 is a possible D gene (5 bases). CDR3 size: 14 residues. Trimming took off 4 bases at V and 2 bases at J, with 13 bases between the two ends. Germline CDR1 is SGDLS and CDR2 is YYNGEE. CDR3 nucleotides: TGTGCCAGCAGCCCCCGGACACACACCTACGAGCAGTACTTC. This codes for CASSPRTHTYEQYF. The entire variable domain, with the rest obtained from reference TRBV9 and TRBJ2-7, is as follows: DSGVTQTPKHLITATGQRVTLRCSPRSGDLSVYWYQQSLDQGLQFLIQYYNGEERAKGNILERFSAQQFPDLHSELNLSSLELGDSALYFCASSPRTHTYEQYFGPGTRLTVT.

This clone was counted a single time. The chain recombines TRBV7-6 with TRBJ1-3; no definite D call. Germline V gene lookup returns CDR1 SGHVS and CDR2 FNYEAQ. The CDR3 is made up of 16 amino acids. V lost 1 base and J lost 1, with 11 bases in between. In DNA form, the CDR3 reads TGTGCCAGCAGCTTAGGCGGGCTTCTATCTGGAAACACCATATATTTT. It translates to CASSLGGLLSGNTIYF.

The chain recombines TRBV6-2 or TRBV6-3 with TRBJ2-2; 7 bases are a match to TRBD1. Unmatched junction bases numbered 15, after V lost 6 bases and J lost 2 bases. Germline V gives CDR1 MNHEY, CDR2 SVGEGT. The CDR3 consists of 18 residues. In DNA form, the CDR3 reads TGTGCCAGCAGCCTACCCCCCTGGGGGACAGTTAACACCGGGGAGCTGTTTTTT. Protein: CASSLPPWGTVNTGELFF.

This clone is a singleton in its sample. The chain carries TRBV12-5 and TRBJ2-5; TRBD1 aligns across 7 bases. This CDR3 spans 15 amino acids. The germline V gene encodes CDR1 LGHNT and CDR2 FRNRAP. J lost 4 bases, V lost 2 bases, and 7 bases had no gene match. The CDR3 region is CASGLNQGVSETQYF. The CDR3 DNA sequence: TGTGCTAGTGGTTTGAATCAGGGGGTATCAGAGACCCAGTACTTC.

The chain is built from TRBV29-1 and TRBJ2-5, with TRBD2 identical over 7 bases. The CDR3 sequence is 12 residues long. V shed 4 bases and J 5 bases; nucleotides not matched to a gene: 4. Germline V gene sequence: CDR1 SQVTM, CDR2 ANQGSEA. The CDR3 protein is CSVGLAVETQYF. CDR3 DNA sequence: TGCAGCGTTGGCCTAGCGGTGGAGACCCAGTACTTC.

This clone was detected once. V usage is TRBV6-5 and J usage is TRBJ1-1; possible D gene TRBD1, 5 bases. CDR1 and CDR2 (germline): MNHEY, SVGAGI. Trimming cost V 10 bases and J 0 bases, with 12 bases left between them. CDR3 length: 13 amino acids. As DNA, the CDR3 is TGTGCCACAATCAAGGACATGAACACTGAAGCTTTCTTT. Residues: CATIKDMNTEAFF.

This CDR3 is CASSLPLGGSDGYTF. For the CDR3, the DNA is TGCGCCAGCAGCTTGCCCTTAGGGGGCTCAGATGGCTACACCTTC. The chain is built from TRBV5-1 and TRBJ1-2; 7 positions agree with TRBD1. Germline V CDR1 and CDR2: SGHRS, YFSETQ. The V and J ends lost 1 base and 6 bases, in that order; junction bases with no gene match: 9. CDR3 length equals 15 residues. Together with reference TRBV5-1 and TRBJ1-2, the CDR3 gives the full variable domain: KAGVTQTPRYLIKTRGQQVTLSCSPISGHRSVSWYQQTPGQGLQFLFEYFSETQRNKGNFPGRFSGRQFSNSRSEMNVSTLELGDSALYLCASSLPLGGSDGYTFGSGTRLTVV.